This entry features one TCR beta chain sequence. Its matching antigen is unknown. This entry is derived from a study of shared clonotypes between healthy human individuals. Study findings and constraints: Clonotype sharing among the donors was expected to vary with sequencing depth.

As defined, naive CD8 cells were CD45RO-negative and positively selected for CCR7, with terminally differentiated effector memory CD45RA+ cells excluded. V dropped 0 bases and J dropped 0 bases, with 5 bases sitting between them. In germline, CDR1 is MGHRA, CDR2 YSYEKL. The CDR3 totals 15 residues. This table comes from immunoSEQ multiplex PCR, and its TCRdb copy is limited to in-frame clones, with some not included. The sample has over 750,000 clones, about 96% seen once. The TCR was taken from a young man in good health. The chain carries TRBV4-1 and TRBJ1-4; unclear D gene. The sample was naive CD8+ T cells sorted from blood. The CDR3 region is CASSQDRTTNEKLFF. The CDR3 region has the DNA TGCGCCAGCAGCCAAGATCGAACAACTAATGAAAAACTGTTTTTT.